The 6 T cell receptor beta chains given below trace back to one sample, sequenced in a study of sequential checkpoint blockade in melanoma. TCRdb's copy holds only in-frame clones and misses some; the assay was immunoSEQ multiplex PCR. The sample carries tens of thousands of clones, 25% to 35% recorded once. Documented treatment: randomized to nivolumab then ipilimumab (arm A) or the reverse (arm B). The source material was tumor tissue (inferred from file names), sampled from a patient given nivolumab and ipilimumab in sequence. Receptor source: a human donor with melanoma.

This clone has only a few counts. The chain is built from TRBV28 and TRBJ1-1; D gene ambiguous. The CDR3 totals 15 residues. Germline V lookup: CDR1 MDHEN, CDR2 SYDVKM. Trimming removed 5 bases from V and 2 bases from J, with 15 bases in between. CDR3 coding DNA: TGTGCCAGCAGTCCCATCTCCAGACAAAACACTGAAGCTTTCTTT. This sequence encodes CASSPISRQNTEAFF.

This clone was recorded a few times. This CDR3 reads CASSLKSGATDTQYF. The CDR3 DNA reads TGTGCCAGCAGCTTGAAGTCAGGGGCGACAGATACGCAGTATTTT. The chain has TRBV11-3 and TRBJ2-3; D perhaps matches TRBD1 (6 bases). The CDR3 is made up of 15 amino acids. Trimming removed 3 bases at V and 3 bases at J, with 13 bases between. The germline V gene has CDR1 SGHNT and CDR2 YENEEA.

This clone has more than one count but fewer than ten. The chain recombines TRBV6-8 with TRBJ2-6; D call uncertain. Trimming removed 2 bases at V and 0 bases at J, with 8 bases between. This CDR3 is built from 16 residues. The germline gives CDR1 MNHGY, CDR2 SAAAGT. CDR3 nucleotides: TGTGCCAGCAGTTACCCTACGGGCTCTGGGGCCAACGTCCTGACTTTC. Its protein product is CASSYPTGSGANVLTF.

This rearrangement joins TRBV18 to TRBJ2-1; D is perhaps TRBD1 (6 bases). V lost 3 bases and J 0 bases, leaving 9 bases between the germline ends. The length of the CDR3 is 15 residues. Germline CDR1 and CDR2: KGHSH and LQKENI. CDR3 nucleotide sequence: TGTGCCAGCTCACCCGTGACAGGCTCCTACAATGAGCAGTTCTTC. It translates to CASSPVTGSYNEQFF.

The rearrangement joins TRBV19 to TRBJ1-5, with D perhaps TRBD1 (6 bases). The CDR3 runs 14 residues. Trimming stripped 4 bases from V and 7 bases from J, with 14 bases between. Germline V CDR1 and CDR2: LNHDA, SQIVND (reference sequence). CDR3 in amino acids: CASSTAGVGQPQHF. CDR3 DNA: TGTGCCAGTAGTACGGCAGGGGTTGGGCAGCCCCAGCATTTT.

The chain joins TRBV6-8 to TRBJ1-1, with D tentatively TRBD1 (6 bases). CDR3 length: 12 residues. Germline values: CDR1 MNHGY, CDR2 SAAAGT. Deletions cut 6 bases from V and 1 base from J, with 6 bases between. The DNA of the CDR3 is TGTGCCAGCAGCAGGGGGAACACTGAAGCTTTCTTT. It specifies CASSRGNTEAFF.